Detailed here is one TCR beta chain. Its antigen is not identified. This record belongs to a study of cytomegalovirus exposure and HLA in healthy donors. Study outcomes and limitations: A list of 150 or so TCR beta chains associated with cytomegalovirus was given.

The CDR3 extends over 14 amino acids. Per germline, CDR1 SGHDT and CDR2 YYEEEE. With 0 bases removed from V and 8 bases from J, the gap between germline ends came to 11 bases. Primers included in the PCR were 60 Vbeta and 13 Jbeta primers. Sequenced by immunoSEQ multiplex PCR; TCRdb stores in-frame clones only, minus some. The sample holds about 90,000 clones, around 84% seen once. V usage is TRBV5-6 and J usage is TRBJ2-2, with a weak D call TRBD2 (6 bases). What was sequenced was PBMCs. The TCR was taken from a man between 18 and 29 years old in good health and CMV-seronegative. Written as DNA, the CDR3 is TGTGCCAGCAGCTTGGCGGGAGCAGCAGGGGAGCTGTTTTTT. Protein sequence: CASSLAGAAGELFF.